Following are 8 T cell receptor beta chains from one sample sequenced in a study of PD-1 blockade in classical Hodgkin lymphoma. The assay was immunoSEQ multiplex PCR, and TCRdb's table has in-frame clones only and misses some. The sample has 20,000 to 25,000 clones; roughly 79% are singletons. The patients all showed relapse after autologous stem cell transplantation, while their brentuximab vedotin exposure varied. The starting material was peripheral blood mononuclear cells (PBMCs), obtained before the second cycle of nivolumab. The receptors were sampled from a human donor with classical Hodgkin lymphoma.

This clone appeared a few times. The chain couples TRBV30 to TRBJ1-5; the match to TRBD1 covers 7 bases. The trim removed 1 base at V and 6 bases at J, leaving 0 bases unmatched. Germline CDR1 GTSNPN, CDR2 SVGIG (reference sequence). This CDR3 spans 12 amino acids. CDR3 nucleotide sequence: TGTGCCTGGAGTGGACAGGGTCAGCCCCAGCATTTT. Protein sequence: CAWSGQGQPQHF.

This sequence joins TRBV19 and TRBJ1-2; D possibly corresponds to TRBD1 (5 bases). CDR1 and CDR2 (germline): LNHDA, SQIVND (reference sequence). V was cut by 4 bases and J by 4 bases, with 10 bases left in between. The CDR3 consists of 13 residues. In nucleotides, the CDR3 is TGTGCCAGTAGTACGCCGGGACGCTATGGCTACACCTTC. Translating it yields CASSTPGRYGYTF.

J is TRBJ2-3 and V is TRBV5-1; no clear D. V lost 6 bases to trimming and J lost 2 bases, with 16 bases between them. Germline V gene data show CDR1 as SGHRS and CDR2 as YFSETQ. The CDR3 sequence is 15 residues long. The chain's CDR3 is CASTDVQGYTDTQYF. Here the CDR3 DNA reads TGCGCCAGCACCGACGTCCAAGGATACACAGATACGCAGTATTTT.

The CDR3 nucleotides are TGCGCCAGCTCCCAGGGGCCAACTGAAGCTTTCTTT. As protein: CASSQGPTEAFF. The rearrangement links TRBV10-1 to TRBJ1-1; possible D gene TRBD1, 6 bases. Looked up from germline, CDR1 is WNHNN and CDR2 is SYGVQD (reference sequence). The CDR3 covers 12 residues. V was trimmed by 8 bases and J by 5 bases, leaving 12 bases between them.

The CDR3 sequence is CASSPRRVYNEQFF. CDR3 DNA: TGTGCCAGCAGCCCGAGGAGGGTCTACAATGAGCAGTTCTTC. V usage is TRBV5-6 and J usage is TRBJ2-1; D might be TRBD2 (6 bases). Germline values: CDR1 SGHDT, CDR2 YYEEEE. The V end lost 4 bases, the J end lost 3 bases, and 11 bases lay between the germline ends. The CDR3 contains 14 residues.

V gene TRBV28 combines with J gene TRBJ2-5; 7 positions agree with TRBD1. Germline V CDR1 and CDR2: MDHEN, SYDVKM. The CDR3 length is 15 residues. V was pared by 2 bases and J by 1 base, with 4 bases of the junction left unmatched. This chain's CDR3 is CASSLDRVGQETQYF. CDR3 nucleotides: TGTGCCAGCAGTTTAGACAGGGTAGGCCAAGAGACCCAGTACTTC.

The V call is TRBV2, the J call TRBJ1-1, with D unresolved. Trimming took off 5 bases at V and 8 bases at J, with 12 bases between the two ends. CDR3 size: 12 residues. CDR1 is SNHLY and CDR2 is FYNNEI in the germline V gene. The CDR3 region is CASSPDSAEAFF. The CDR3 bases are TGTGCCAGCAGTCCCGACTCTGCCGAAGCTTTCTTT.

V is TRBV11-2 and J is TRBJ1-2; D ambiguous. CDR1 and CDR2 (germline): SGHAT, FQNNGV. The CDR3 loop spans 14 amino acids. V lost 8 bases, J lost 4 bases, and 17 bases lay in between. The CDR3 DNA sequence: TGTGCCAGCGTTCCGGTCAGTACGGGCTATGGCTACACCTTC. Protein product: CASVPVSTGYGYTF. Full variable domain (outside the CDR3, taken from reference TRBV11-2 and TRBJ1-2): EAGVAQSPRYKIIEKRQSVAFWCNPISGHATLYWYQQILGQGPKLLIQFQNNGVVDDSQLPKDRFSAERLKGVDSTLKIQPAKLEDSAVYLCASVPVSTGYGYTFGSGTRLTVV.